The clone carrying this T cell receptor (beta chain) was seen at least ten times. Its antigen is undetermined. Individual cDNA molecules had unique molecular identifiers attached to them by the library. Authors' processing steps: TCR counts had a median of approximately 87,000 per sample and spanned roughly 20,000 to 690,600. MiXCR, run by TCRdb on the reads, gives a single entry per CDR3 protein. Clone size and V and J calls follow TCRdb, not the original study. The table lists around 120,000 distinct CDR3 sequences, 8.5% of them singletons. The sample originates from a study of human T cells and chemical hapten exposure. As for the study in general: Small discrepancies in pooled library volume mainly accounted for the varying TCR yields per sample.

The study's findings and limits: Those TCRs sitting above 1 in 1000 frequency stayed the same with DPC sensitization.

Blood, whole and unfractionated, served as the source for total RNA extraction. After removal of 4 bases from V and 6 bases from J, the junction contained 4 bases not matched to a gene. The CDR3 has 15 amino acids. The TCR originated in a human donor in good health. Some clones in this sample may be carry-over from other donors' samples. Sequencing was done on a sample of whole blood. V is TRBV12-3 or TRBV12-4 and J is TRBJ2-2; 11 nucleotides align to TRBD1. CDR3 amino acids: CASSSTGQGAGELFF. The CDR3 coding sequence is TGTGCCAGCAGTTCCACGGGACAGGGGGCCGGGGAGCTGTTTTTT.